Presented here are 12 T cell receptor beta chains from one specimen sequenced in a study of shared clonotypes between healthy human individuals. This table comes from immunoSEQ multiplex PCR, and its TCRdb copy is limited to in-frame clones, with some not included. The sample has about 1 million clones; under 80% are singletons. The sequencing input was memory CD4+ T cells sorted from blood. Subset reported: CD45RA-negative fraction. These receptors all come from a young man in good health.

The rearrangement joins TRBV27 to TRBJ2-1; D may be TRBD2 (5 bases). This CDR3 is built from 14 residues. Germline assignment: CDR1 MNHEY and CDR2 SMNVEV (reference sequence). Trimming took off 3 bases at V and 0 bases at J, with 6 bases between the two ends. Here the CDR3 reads CASSFLASYNEQFF. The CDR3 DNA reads TGTGCCAGCAGTTTCCTAGCCTCCTACAATGAGCAGTTCTTC.

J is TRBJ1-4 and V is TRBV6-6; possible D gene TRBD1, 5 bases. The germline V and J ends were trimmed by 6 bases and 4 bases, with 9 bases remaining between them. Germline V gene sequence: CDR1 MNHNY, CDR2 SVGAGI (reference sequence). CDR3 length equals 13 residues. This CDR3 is CASSGTFNEKLFF. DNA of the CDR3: TGTGCCAGCAGCGGGACTTTTAATGAAAAACTGTTTTTT.

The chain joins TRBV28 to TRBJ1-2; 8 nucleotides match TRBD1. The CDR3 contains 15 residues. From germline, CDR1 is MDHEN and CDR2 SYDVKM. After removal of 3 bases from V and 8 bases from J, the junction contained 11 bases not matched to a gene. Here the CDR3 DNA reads TGTGCCAGCAGTTTGGTAGGGCAGGGGGCTGGGGGCTACACCTTC. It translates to CASSLVGQGAGGYTF.

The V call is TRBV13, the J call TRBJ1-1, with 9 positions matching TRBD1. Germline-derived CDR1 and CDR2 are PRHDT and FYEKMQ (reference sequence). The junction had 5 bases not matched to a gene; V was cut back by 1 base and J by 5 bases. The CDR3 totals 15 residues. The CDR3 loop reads CASSLEGTGRTEAFF. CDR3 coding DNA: TGTGCCAGCAGCTTAGAAGGGACAGGGCGAACTGAAGCTTTCTTT.

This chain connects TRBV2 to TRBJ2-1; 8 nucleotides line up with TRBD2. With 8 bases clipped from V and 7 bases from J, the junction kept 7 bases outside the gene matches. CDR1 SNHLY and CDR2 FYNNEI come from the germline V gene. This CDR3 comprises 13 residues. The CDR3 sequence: CASSAGGRNEQFF. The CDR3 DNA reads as TGTGCCAGCTCGGCGGGAGGAAGGAATGAGCAGTTCTTC.

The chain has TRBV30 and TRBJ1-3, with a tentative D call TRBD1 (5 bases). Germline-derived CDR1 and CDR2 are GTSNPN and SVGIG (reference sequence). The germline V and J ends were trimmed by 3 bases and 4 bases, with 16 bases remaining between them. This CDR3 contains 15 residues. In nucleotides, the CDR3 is TGTGCCTGGAGCAACCCGACTGGGACCGGAAACACCATATATTTT. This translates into CAWSNPTGTGNTIYF.

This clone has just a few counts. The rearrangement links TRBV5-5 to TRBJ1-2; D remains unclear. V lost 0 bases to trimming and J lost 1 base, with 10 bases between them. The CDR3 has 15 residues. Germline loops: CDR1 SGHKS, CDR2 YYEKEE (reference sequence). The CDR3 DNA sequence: TGTGCCAGCAGCTTGGCCGGTGCCGATAACTATGGCTACACCTTC. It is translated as CASSLAGADNYGYTF.

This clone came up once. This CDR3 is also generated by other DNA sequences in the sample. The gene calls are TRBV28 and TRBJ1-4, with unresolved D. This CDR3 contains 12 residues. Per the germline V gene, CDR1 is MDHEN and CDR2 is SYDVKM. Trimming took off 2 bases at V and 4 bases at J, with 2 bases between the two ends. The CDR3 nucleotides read TGTGCCAGCAGTTTACTTAATGAAAAACTGTTTTTT. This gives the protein CASSLLNEKLFF.

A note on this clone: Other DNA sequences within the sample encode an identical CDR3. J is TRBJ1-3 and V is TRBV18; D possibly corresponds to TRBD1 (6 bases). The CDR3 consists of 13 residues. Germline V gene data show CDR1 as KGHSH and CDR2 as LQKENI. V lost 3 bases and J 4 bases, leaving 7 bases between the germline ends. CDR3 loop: CASSPTGGNTIYF. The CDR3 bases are TGTGCCAGCTCACCGACAGGAGGAAACACCATATATTTT. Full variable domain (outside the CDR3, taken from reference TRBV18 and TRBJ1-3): NAGVMQNPRHLVRRRGQEARLRCSPMKGHSHVYWYRQLPEEGLKFMVYLQKENIIDESGMPKERFSAEFPKEGPSILRIQQVVRGDSAAYFCASSPTGGNTIYFGEGSWLTVV.

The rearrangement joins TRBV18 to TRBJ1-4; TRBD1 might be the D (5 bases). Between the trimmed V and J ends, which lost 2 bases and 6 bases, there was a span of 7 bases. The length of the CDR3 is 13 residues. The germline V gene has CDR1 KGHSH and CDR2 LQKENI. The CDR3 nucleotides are TGTGCCAGCTCACCATTCAGGGATGAAAAACTGTTTTTT. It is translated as CASSPFRDEKLFF.

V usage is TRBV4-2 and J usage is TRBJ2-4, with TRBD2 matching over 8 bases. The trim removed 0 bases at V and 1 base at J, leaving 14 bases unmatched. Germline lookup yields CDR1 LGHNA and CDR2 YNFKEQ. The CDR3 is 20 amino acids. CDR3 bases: TGTGCCAGCAGCCAAGATCAGGCTAGCGGGTCCGTTGGGGCCAAAAACATTCAGTACTTC. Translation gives CASSQDQASGSVGAKNIQYF.

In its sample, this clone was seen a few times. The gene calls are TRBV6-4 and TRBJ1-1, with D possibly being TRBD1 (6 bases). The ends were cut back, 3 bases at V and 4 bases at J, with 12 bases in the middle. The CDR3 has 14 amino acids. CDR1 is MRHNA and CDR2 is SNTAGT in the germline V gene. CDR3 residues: CASSDGTLGTEAFF. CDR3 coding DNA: TGTGCCAGCAGTGATGGGACACTGGGCACTGAAGCTTTCTTT.